The sequence of this T cell receptor beta chain was determined in a study of spatial heterogeneity in lung cancer. Turning to the study itself: The roughly 79 donors had untreated early-stage non-small cell lung cancer.

About this clonotype itself: The antigen is not known.

The study's findings and limits: Detection of ubiquitous tumor TCRs in blood was higher at resection than follow-up.

Every TCR cDNA molecule bore its own unique molecular identifier. TCRdb reprocessed the 5' RACE reads via MiXCR and lists one record per CDR3 protein. The sample lists approximately 110,000 distinct CDR3 sequences, roughly 10% occurring once. As for time point: blood at routine non-recurrence follow-up after resection. The sequenced material consisted of unsorted whole RNA from tumor, nontumor lung or frozen PBMC. The sequence derives from a female donor with early-stage non-small cell lung cancer. The sample was PBMCs, taken at follow-up.

Here the CDR3 reads CASSSPRGSYSGYTF. The CDR3 DNA sequence: TGTGCCAGCAGCTCCCCCAGGGGGAGCTACTCTGGCTACACCTTC. The rearrangement joins TRBV5-6 to TRBJ1-2, with TRBD1 matching over 7 bases. Losses at the gene ends were 3 bases for V and 7 bases for J; bases not matched to a gene: 12. The CDR3 runs 15 residues. Germline lookup yields CDR1 SGHDT and CDR2 YYEEEE.